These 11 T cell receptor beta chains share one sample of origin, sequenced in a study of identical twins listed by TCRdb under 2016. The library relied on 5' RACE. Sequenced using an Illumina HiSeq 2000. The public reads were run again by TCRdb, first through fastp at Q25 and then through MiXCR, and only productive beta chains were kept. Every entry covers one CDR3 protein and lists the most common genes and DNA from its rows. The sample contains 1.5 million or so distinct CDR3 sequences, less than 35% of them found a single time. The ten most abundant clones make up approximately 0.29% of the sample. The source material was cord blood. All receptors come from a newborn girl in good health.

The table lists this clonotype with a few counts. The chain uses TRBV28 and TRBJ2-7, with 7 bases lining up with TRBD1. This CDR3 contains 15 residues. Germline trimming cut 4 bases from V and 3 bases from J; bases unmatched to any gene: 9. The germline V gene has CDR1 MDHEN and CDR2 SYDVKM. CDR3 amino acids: CASSSETGKYYEQYF. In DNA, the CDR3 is TGTGCCAGCAGTTCTGAGACAGGGAAGTACTACGAGCAGTACTTC. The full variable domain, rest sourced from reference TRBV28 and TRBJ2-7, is DVKVTQSSRYLVKRTGEKVFLECVQDMDHENMFWYRQDPGLGLRLIYFSYDVKMKEKGDIPEGYSVSREKKERFSLILESASTNQTSMYLCASSSETGKYYEQYFGPGTRLTVT.

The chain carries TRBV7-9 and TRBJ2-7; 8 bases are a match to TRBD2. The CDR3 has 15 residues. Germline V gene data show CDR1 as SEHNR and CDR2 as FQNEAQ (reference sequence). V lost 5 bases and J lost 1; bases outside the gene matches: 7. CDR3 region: CASSPRTSKSYEQYF. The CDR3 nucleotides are TGTGCCAGCAGCCCCCGGACTAGCAAATCCTACGAGCAGTACTTC.

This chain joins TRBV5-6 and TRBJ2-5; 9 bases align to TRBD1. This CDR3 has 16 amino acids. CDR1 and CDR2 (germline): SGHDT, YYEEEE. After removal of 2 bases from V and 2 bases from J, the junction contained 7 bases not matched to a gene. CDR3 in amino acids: CASSFLGQGGQETQYF. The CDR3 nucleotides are TGTGCCAGCAGCTTTTTGGGACAGGGAGGTCAAGAGACCCAGTACTTC.

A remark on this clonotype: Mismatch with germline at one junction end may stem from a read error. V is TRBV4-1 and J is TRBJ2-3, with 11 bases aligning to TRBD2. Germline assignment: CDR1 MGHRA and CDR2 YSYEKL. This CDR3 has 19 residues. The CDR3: CASSHPRRLAGISTGTQYF. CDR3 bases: TGCGCCAGCAGCCACCCCCGCCGACTAGCGGGGATCAGCACAGGTACGCAGTATTTT.

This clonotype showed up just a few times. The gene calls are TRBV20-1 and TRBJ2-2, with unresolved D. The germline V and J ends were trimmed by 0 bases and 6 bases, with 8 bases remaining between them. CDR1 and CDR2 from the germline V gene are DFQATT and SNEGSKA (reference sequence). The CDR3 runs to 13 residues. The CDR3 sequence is CSARDRRSGELFF. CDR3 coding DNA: TGCAGTGCTAGAGATCGTAGGTCCGGGGAGCTGTTTTTT.

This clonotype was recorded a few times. In DNA form, the CDR3 reads TGCGCCAGCAGCTTGGGAGGGCCCTTCAGGGGCACAGATACGCAGTATTTT. It encodes CASSLGGPFRGTDTQYF. This sequence joins TRBV5-1 and TRBJ2-3; D possibly uses TRBD1 or TRBD2 (5 bases each). The CDR3 length is 17 residues. V lost 0 bases and J lost 1, with 15 bases in between. Germline CDR1 is SGHRS and CDR2 is YFSETQ.

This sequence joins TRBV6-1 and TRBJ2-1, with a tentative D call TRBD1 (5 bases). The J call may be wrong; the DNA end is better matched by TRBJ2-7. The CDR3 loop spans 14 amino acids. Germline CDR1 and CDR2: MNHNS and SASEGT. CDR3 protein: CASGEGDTYNEQYF. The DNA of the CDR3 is TGTGCCAGCGGGGAAGGGGATACCTACAATGAGCAGTACTTC.

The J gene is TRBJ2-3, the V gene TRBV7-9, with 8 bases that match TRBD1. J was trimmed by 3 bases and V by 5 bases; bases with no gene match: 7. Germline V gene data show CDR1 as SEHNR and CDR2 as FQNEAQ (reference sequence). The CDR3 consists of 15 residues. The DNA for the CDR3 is TGTGCCAGCAGCCACGCCAGGGGGCGGACAGATACGCAGTATTTT. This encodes CASSHARGRTDTQYF.

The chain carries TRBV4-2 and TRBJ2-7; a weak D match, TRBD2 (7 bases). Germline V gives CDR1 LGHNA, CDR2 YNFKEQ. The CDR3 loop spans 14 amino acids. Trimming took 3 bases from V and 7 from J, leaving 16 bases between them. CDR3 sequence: CASSQEVGGREQYF. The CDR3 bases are TGTGCCAGCAGCCAGGAAGTGGGGGGGCGGGAGCAGTACTTC.

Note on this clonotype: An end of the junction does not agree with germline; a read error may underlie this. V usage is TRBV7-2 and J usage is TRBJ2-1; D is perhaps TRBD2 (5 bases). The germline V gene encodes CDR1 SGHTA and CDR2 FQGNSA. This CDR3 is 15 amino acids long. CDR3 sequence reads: CVSSLGLAPSNEQFF. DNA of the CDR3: TGTGTCAGCAGCTTAGGGCTAGCCCCCTCCAATGAGCAGTTCTTC.

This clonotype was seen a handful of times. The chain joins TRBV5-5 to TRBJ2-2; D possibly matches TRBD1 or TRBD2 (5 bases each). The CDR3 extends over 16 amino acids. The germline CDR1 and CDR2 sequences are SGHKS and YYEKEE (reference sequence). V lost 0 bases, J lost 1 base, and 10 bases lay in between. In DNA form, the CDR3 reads TGTGCCAGCAGCTTGGGAGGGGTATGGAACACCGGGGAGCTGTTTTTT. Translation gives CASSLGGVWNTGELFF.